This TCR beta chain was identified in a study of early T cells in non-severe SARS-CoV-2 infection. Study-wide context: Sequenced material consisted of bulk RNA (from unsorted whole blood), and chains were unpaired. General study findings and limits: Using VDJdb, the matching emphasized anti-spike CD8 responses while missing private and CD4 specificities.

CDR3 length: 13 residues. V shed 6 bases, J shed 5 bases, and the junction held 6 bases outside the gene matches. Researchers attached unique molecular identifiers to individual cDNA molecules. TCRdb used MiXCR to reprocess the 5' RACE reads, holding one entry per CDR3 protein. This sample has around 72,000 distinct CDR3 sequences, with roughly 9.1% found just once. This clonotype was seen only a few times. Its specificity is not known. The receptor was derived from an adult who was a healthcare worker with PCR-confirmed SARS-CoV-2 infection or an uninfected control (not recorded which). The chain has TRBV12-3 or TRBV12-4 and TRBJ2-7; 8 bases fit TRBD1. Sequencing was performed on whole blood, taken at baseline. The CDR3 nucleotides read TGTGCCAGCAGAGGACAGGGACAGAACGAGCAGTACTTC. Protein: CASRGQGQNEQYF.